This TCR beta chain appears in the sequencing data of a study of CD8+CD57+ T cells in acquired aplastic anemia. Across the whole study: The average for DNA from sorted CD4+ and CD8+ cells was 3 to 3.5 ug.

As regards this clonotype: Its antigen is not identified. No conserved phenylalanine or tryptophan ends this CDR3, so it is likely a read error. No DNA is shown, since the ends of the CDR3 on it are uncertain; the CDR3 is the one TCRdb lists.

CDR3 and TCR beta VDJ profiling relied on genomic DNA as the template. A single record per CDR3 protein comes from TCRdb applying MiXCR to the reads. Of 270,000 or so distinct CDR3 sequences listed, roughly 80% were seen once; the top ten hold about two fifths. Overall study results and limits: Patients and controls were found to share roughly 31 CD8+ CDR3 sequences. Patients and healthy controls showed no significant CD8+ Simpson's diversity difference.

Germline CDR1 SGHTA, CDR2 FQGTGA. The CDR3 comprises 13 residues, both ends counted. The patients chosen for sequencing had shown expansion of CD8+CD57+ cells (detected by flow cytometry). Untreated patients provided the blood samples, with no therapy given before sampling. This clonotype originated in a human donor with aplastic anemia. The sample taken for sequencing was sorted CD4+, CD8+, or CD8+CD57+ T cells (not recorded which) from PBMCs. This rearrangement joins TRBV7-3 to TRBJ2-3; the D call of TRBD1 is as the table states it, not checked on the DNA. The CDR3 spells CASRSGGTGGQTH.